One T cell receptor beta chain is described in this entry. Just one base apart from a much larger clone, this may be a read error. V trimming: 2 bases; J trimming: 4 bases; junction bases outside the gene matches: 5. The CDR3 totals 15 residues. Germline V lookup: CDR1 SGHTS, CDR2 YDEGEE. The data belong to a study of shared clonotypes between healthy human individuals. Here immunoSEQ multiplex PCR was the method, and the copy in TCRdb shows in-frame clones only, minus some. The sample has approximately 2,000,000 clones, approximately 90% seen once; the top ten hold about 0.36%. V gene TRBV5-8 combines with J gene TRBJ2-1, with 8 bases lining up with TRBD2. The receptor was isolated from a man between 18 and 35 years old in good health. Some clones in this sample may be carry-over from other donors' samples. Sequenced sample: naive CD4+ T cells from PBMCs. The subset denotes: CD45RA+ positively selected. The CDR3 protein is CASSFSGLAYNEQFF. The DNA of the CDR3 is TGTGCCAGCAGCTTTTCTGGACTAGCTTACAATGAGCAGTTCTTC.